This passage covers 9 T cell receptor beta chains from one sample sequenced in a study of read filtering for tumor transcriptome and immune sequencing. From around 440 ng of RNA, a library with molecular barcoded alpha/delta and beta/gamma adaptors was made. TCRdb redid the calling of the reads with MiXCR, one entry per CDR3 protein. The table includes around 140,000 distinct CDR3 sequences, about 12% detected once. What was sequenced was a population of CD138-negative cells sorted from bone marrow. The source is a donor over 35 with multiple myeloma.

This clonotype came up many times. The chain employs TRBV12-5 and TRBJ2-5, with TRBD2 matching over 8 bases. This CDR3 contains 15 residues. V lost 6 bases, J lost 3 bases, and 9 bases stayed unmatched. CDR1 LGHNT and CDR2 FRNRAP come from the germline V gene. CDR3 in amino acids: CASGPPRREEETQYF. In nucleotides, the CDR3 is TGTGCTAGTGGCCCCCCGAGGCGGGAGGAAGAGACCCAGTACTTC.

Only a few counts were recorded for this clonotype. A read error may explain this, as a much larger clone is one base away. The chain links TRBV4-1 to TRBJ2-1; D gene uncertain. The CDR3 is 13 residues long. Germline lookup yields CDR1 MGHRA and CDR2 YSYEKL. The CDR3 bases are TGCGCCAGCAGCCAAGAACCTTACAATGGGCAGTTCTTC. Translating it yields CASSQEPYNGQFF.

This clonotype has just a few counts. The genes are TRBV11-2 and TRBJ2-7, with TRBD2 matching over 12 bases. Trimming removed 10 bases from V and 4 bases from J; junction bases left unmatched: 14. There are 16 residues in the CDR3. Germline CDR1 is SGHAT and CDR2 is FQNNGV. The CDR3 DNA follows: TGTGCCAACAGGCGTAGGACTAGCGGGATTTATTACGAGCAGTACTTC. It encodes CANRRRTSGIYYEQYF.

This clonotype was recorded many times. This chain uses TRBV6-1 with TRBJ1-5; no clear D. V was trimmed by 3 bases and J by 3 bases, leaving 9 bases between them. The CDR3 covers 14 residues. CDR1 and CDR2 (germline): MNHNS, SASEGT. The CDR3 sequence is CASSEVPPNQPQHF. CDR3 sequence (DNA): TGTGCCAGCAGTGAGGTCCCCCCCAATCAGCCCCAGCATTTT.

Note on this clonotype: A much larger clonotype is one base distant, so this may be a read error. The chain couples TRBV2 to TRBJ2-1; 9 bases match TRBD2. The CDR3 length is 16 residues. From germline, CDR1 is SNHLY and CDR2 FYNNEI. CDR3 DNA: TGTGCCAGCAGTGAAGGACTAGCGGACTCCTACAATGGGCAGTTCTTC. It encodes CASSEGLADSYNGQFF. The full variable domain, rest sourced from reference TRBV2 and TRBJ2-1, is EPEVTQTPSHQVTQMGQEVILRCVPISNHLYFYWYRQILGQKVEFLVSFYNNEISEKSEIFDDQFSVERPDGSNFTLKIRSTKLEDSAMYFCASSEGLADSYNGQFFGPGTRLTVL.

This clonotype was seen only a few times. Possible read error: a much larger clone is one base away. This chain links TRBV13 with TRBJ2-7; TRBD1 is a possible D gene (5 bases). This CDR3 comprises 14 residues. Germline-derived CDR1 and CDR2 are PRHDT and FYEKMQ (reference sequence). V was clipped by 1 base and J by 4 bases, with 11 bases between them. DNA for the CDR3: TGTGCCAGCAGCTTAGAGGGGTTGAGGTACGAGCAGTACTTC. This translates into CASSLEGLRYEQYF.

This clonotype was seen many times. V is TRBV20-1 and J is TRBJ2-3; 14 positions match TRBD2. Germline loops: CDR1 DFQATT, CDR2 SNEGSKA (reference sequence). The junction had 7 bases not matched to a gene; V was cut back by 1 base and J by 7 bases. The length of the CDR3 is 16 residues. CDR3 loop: CSARGGTSGSGNTQYF. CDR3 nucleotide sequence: TGCAGTGCTAGAGGGGGGACTAGCGGGAGTGGAAATACGCAGTATTTT.

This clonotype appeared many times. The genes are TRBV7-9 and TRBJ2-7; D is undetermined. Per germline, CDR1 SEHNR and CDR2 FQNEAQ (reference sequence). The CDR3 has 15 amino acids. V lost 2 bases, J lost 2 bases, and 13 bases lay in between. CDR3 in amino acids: CASSLPRVRTYEQYF. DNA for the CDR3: TGTGCCAGCAGCTTACCTCGGGTACGGACCTACGAGCAGTACTTC.

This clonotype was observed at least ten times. The CDR3 bases are TGTGCCAGCAGCTTAGCACTAGCCAGCTACAATGAGCAGTTCTTC. This sequence encodes CASSLALASYNEQFF. The chain employs TRBV7-2 and TRBJ2-1, with D maybe TRBD2 (6 bases). The CDR3 totals 15 residues. Trimming shortened V by 0 bases and J by 3 bases, and 9 bases separated the two germline ends. Looked up from germline, CDR1 is SGHTA and CDR2 is FQGNSA.